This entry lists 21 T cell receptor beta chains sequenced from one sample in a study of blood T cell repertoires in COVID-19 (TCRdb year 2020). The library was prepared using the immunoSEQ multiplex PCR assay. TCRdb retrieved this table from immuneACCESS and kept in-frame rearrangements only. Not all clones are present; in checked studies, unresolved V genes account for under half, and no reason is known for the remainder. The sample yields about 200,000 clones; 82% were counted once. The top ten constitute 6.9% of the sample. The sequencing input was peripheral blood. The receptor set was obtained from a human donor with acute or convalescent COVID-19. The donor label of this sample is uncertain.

This chain's CDR3 is CASSSTSGRAGYNEQFF. As DNA, the CDR3 is TGCGCCAGCAGCTCTACTAGCGGGAGGGCCGGTTACAATGAGCAGTTCTTC. The V and J genes are TRBV5-1 and TRBJ2-1; 13 bases fit TRBD2. This CDR3 region has 17 residues. V dropped 3 bases and J dropped 4; count of bases not matched to a gene: 7. Germline V gene lookup returns CDR1 SGHRS and CDR2 YFSETQ.

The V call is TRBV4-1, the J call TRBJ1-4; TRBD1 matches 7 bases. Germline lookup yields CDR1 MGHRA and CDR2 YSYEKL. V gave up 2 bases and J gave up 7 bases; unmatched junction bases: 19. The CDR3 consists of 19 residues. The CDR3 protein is CASSQPILIPGQDSEKLFF. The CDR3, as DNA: TGCGCCAGCAGCCAACCCATACTCATCCCAGGACAGGACAGTGAAAAACTGTTTTTT.

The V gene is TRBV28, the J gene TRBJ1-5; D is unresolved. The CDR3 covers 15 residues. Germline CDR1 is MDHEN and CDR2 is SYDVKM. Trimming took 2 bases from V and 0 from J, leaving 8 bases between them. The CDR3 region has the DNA TGTGCCAGCAGTTTAACCGGCGGTAGCAATCAGCCCCAGCATTTT. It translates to CASSLTGGSNQPQHF.

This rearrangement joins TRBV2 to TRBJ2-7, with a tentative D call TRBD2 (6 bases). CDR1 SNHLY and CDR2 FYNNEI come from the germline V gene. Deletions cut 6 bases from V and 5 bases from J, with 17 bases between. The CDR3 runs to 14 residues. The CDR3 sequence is CASRMGGGVHEQYF. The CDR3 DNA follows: TGTGCCAGCAGGATGGGGGGAGGTGTGCACGAGCAGTACTTC.

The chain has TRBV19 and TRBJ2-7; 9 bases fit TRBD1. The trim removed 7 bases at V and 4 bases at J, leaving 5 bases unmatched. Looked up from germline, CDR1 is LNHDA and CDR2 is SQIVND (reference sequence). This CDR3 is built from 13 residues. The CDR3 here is CASKGTGTYEQYF. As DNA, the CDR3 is TGTGCCAGTAAGGGGACAGGGACGTACGAGCAGTACTTC.

The CDR3 nucleotides are TGTGCCAGCAGTTCCGGGACAGGACCCTATGGCTACACCTTC. Amino acids: CASSSGTGPYGYTF. The chain links TRBV28 to TRBJ1-2; 8 positions match TRBD1. Germline V lookup: CDR1 MDHEN, CDR2 SYDVKM. The CDR3 is made up of 14 amino acids. The J segment lost 4 bases and the V segment lost 4 bases, leaving 5 bases of the junction unmatched.

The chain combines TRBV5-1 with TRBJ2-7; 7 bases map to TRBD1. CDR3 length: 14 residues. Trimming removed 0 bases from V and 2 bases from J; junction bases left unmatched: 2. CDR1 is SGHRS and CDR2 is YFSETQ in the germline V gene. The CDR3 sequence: CASSLDGTAYEQYF. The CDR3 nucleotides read TGCGCCAGCAGCTTGGATGGGACAGCCTACGAGCAGTACTTC.

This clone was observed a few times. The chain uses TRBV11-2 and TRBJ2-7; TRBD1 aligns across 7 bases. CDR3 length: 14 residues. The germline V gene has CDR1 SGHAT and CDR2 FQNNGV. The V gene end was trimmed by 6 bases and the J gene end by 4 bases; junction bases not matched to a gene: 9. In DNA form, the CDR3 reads TGTGCCAGCAGTTACCGGACAGGTCCGTACGAGCAGTACTTC. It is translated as CASSYRTGPYEQYF. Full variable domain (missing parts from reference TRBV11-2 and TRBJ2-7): EAGVAQSPRYKIIEKRQSVAFWCNPISGHATLYWYQQILGQGPKLLIQFQNNGVVDDSQLPKDRFSAERLKGVDSTLKIQPAKLEDSAVYLCASSYRTGPYEQYFGPGTRLTVT.

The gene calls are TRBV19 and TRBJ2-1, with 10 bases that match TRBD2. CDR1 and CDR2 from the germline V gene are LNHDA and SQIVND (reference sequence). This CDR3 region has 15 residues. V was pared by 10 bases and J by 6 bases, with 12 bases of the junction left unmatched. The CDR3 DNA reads TGTGCCACCCTGGGGAGCGGGAGGGCCTTCAATGAGCAGTTCTTC. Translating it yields CATLGSGRAFNEQFF.

The CDR3 loop is CASSLAASGSSPGELFF. CDR3 nucleotides: TGCGCCAGCAGCTTGGCGGCTAGCGGGAGTTCACCCGGGGAGCTGTTTTTT. The rearrangement joins TRBV5-1 to TRBJ2-2; 10 bases are shared with TRBD2. Unmatched junction bases numbered 8, after V lost 0 bases and J lost 6 bases. The CDR3 length is 17 residues. In germline, CDR1 is SGHRS, CDR2 YFSETQ.

Written as DNA, the CDR3 is TGTGCCTGGAGTGGGAAATTCAGGGGGCAAGACGAGCAGTACTTC. This encodes CAWSGKFRGQDEQYF. The chain combines TRBV30 with TRBJ2-7, with 8 bases aligning to TRBD1. V trimming: 1 base; J trimming: 5 bases; junction bases outside the gene matches: 10. CDR3 length equals 15 residues. From germline, CDR1 is GTSNPN and CDR2 SVGIG (reference sequence). Variable domain in full (rest from reference TRBV30 and TRBJ2-7): SQTIHQWPATLVQPVGSPLSLECTVEGTSNPNLYWYRQAAGRGLQLLFYSVGIGQISSEVPQNLSASRPQDRQFILSSKKLLLSDSGFYLCAWSGKFRGQDEQYFGPGTRLTVT.

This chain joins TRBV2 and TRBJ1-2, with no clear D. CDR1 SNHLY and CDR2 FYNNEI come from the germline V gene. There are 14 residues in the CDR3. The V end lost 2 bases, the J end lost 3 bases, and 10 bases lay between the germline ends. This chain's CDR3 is CASSEQSAYYGYTF. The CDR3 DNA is TGTGCCAGCAGTGAACAAAGTGCGTACTATGGCTACACCTTC.

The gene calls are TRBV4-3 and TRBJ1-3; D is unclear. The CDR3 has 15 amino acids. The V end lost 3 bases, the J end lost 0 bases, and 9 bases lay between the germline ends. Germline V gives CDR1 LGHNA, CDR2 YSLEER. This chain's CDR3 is CASSQEPVSGNTIYF. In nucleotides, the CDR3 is TGCGCCAGCAGCCAGGAGCCAGTCTCTGGAAACACCATATATTTT.

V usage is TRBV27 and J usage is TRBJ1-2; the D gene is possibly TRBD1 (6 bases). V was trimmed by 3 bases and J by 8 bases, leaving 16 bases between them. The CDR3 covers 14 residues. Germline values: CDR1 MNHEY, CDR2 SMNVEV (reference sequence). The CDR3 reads CASSFRDLQGGYTF. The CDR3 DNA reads TGTGCCAGCAGTTTCCGGGACCTCCAGGGGGGCTACACCTTC.

Here the CDR3 DNA reads TGTGCCAGCAGCCAAGGTCTAGCGGGCACCGGGGAGCTGTTTTTT. Its translation is CASSQGLAGTGELFF. V gene TRBV4-2 combines with J gene TRBJ2-2, with 8 bases that match TRBD2. The germline V gene encodes CDR1 LGHNA and CDR2 YNFKEQ. The J segment lost 4 bases and the V segment lost 1 base, leaving 2 bases of the junction unmatched. The CDR3 covers 15 residues.

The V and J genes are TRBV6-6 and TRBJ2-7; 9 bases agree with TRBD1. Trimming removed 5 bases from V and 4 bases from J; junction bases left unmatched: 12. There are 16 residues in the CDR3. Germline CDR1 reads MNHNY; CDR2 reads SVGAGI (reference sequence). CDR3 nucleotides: TGTGCCAGCAGTCGAGGGACAGGGAGGGTTTCTTACGAGCAGTACTTC. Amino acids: CASSRGTGRVSYEQYF.

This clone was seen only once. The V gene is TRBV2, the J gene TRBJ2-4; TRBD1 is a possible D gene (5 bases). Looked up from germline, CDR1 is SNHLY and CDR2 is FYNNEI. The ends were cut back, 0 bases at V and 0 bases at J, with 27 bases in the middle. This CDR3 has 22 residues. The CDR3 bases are TGTGCCAGCAGTGAAGCGCCCCCGAGACGCGCACAAAGGGGCCTAGCCAAAAACATTCAGTACTTC. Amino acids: CASSEAPPRRAQRGLAKNIQYF.

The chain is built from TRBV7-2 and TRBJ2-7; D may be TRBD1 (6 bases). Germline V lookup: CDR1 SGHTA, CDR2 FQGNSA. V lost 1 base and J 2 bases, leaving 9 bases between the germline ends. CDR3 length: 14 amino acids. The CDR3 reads CASSLVTGPYEQYF. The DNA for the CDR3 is TGTGCCAGCAGCTTAGTGACAGGACCCTACGAGCAGTACTTC.

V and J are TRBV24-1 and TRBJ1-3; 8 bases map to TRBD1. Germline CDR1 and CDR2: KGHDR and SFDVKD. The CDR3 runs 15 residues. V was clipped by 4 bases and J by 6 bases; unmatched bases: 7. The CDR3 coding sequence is TGTGCCACCAGTGAGGATGAGCAGGGGGCAAACACCATATATTTT. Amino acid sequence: CATSEDEQGANTIYF.

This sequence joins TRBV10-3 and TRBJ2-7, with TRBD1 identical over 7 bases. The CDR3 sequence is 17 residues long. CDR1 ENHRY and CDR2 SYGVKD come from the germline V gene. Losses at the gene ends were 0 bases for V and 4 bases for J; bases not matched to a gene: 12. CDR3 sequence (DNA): TGTGCCATCAGTGAGTCAACAGGGGCAAGCGGATCTTACGAGCAGTACTTC. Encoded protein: CAISESTGASGSYEQYF.

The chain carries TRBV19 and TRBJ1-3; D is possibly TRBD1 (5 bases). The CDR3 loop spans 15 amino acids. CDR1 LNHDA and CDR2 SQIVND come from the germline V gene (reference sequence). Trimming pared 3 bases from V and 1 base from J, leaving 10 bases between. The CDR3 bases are TGTGCCAGTAGTATCGTCGGGGGTTCTGGAAACACCATATATTTT. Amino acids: CASSIVGGSGNTIYF.